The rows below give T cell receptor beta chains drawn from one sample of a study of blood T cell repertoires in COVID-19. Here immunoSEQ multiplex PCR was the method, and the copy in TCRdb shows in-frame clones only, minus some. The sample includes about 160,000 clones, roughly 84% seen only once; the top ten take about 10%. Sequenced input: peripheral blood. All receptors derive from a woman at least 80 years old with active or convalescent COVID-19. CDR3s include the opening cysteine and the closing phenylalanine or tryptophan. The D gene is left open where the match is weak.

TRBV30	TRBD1	CAWRGQGVYGYTF
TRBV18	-	CASSPQAQSSYNEQFF
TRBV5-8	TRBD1	CASSPADRAVQPQHF
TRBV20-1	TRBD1	CSASLLDRASGYTF
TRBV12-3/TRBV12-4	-	CASSFRGNTEAFF
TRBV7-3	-	CASSQTVNTGELFF
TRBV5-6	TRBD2	CASSLLAGQDEQYF
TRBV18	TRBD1	CASSLLRQGQPQHF
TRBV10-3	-	CAISRGEGNSPLHF
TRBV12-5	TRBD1	CASGSYPGTGYGYTF
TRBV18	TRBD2	CASSPSGGAGETQYF
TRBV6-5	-	CASIATRDSPLHF
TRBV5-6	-	CASSLSAEHGSQPQHF
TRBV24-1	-	CATSDLTSQQFF
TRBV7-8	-	CASSLYRIVETQYF
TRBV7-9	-	CASSLRRDRERDEQYF
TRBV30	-	CAWTPGGRNIQYF
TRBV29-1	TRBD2	CSALGLADSTGELFF
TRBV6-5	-	CASWVQGRFTEAFF
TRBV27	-	CASSSVPGHEAFF
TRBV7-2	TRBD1	CASSLTDTRQGGNEQFF
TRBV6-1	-	CASSEAYLMPYYGYTF
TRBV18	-	CASSQAPKGTEAFF
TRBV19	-	CASSPDRFWAQGYTF
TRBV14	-	CASSQGREGDTF
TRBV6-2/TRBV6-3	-	CASIPLRGPREQYF
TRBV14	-	CASSPLTGSNEKLFF
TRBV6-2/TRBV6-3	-	CASNPGRGNTEAFF
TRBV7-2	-	CASSLQGTTNEKLFF
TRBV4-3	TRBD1	CASSQDPGQVGKHGYTF
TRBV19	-	CASSLHRESAEKLFF
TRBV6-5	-	CASRQGAAYEQYF
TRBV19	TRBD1	CASRGDRGYGYTF
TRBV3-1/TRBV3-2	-	CASGPYNSPLHF
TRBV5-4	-	CASSPGVLEDYGYTF
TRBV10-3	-	CATSLSGGGVNQPQHF